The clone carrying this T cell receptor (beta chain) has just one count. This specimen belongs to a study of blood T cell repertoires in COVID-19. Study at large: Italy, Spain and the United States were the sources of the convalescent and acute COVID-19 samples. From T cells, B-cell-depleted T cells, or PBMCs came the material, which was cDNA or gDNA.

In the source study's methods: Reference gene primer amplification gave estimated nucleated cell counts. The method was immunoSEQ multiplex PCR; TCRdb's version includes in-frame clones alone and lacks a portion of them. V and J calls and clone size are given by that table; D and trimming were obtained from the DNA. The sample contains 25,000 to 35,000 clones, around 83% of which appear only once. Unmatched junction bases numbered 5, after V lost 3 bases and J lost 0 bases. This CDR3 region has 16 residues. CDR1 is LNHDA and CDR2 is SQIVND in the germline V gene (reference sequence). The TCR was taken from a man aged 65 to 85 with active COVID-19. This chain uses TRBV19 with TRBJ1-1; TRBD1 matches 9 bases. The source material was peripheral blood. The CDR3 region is CASSMGTGRVNTEAFF. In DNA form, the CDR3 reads TGTGCCAGTAGTATGGGGACAGGGAGGGTGAACACTGAAGCTTTCTTT.